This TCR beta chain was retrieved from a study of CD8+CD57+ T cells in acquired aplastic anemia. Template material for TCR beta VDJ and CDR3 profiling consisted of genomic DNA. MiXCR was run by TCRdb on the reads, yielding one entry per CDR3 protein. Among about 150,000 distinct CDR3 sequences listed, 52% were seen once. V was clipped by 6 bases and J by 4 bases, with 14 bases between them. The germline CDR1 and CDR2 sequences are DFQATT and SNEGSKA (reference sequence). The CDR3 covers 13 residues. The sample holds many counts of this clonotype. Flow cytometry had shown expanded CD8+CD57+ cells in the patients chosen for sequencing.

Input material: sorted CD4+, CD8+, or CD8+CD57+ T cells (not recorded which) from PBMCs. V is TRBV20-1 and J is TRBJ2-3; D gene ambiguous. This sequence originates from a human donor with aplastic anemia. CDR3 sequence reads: CSASKGIADTQYF. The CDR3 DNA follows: TGCAGTGCAAGTAAGGGTATCGCAGATACGCAGTATTTT.